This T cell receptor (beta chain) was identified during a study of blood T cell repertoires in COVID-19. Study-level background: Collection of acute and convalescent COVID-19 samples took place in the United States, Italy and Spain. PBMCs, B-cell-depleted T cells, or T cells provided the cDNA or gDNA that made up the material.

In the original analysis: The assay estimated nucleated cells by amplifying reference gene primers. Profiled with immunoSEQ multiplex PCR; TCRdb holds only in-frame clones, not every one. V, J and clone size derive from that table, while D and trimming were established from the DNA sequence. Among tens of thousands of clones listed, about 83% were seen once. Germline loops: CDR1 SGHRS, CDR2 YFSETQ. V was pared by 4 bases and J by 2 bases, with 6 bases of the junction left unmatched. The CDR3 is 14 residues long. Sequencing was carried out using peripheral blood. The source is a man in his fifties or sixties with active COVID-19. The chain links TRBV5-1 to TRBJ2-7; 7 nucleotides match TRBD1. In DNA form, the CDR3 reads TGCGCCAGCAGCCTAGAACAGGGGCCCTACGAGCAGTACTTC. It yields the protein CASSLEQGPYEQYF.